This T cell receptor (beta chain) was observed in a study of Ad26.COV2.S vaccination and SARS-CoV-2 variants. Study-level information: Enrolled in COV1001, the donor was in the Ad26.COV2.S trial arm, which received the vaccine. Ad26.COV2.S given intramuscularly, once or twice 56 days apart. General observations from the study: Vaccine and placebo recipients had comparable breadth of non-spike TCRs.

Trimming at V came to 5 bases and at J to 5 bases, leaving 4 bases not matched to a gene. This CDR3 spans 13 amino acids. Germline loops: CDR1 KGHSH, CDR2 LQKENI. Treatment here: roughly 19 received Ad26.COV2.S at low or high dose, single or two shots; five or six received placebo; per-sample allocation not given. Samples were taken on day 63 after the first vaccine or placebo injection. It was an adult aged 18-55 years in Boston who was the donor. TCRdb keeps only in-frame clones here, not all; method: immunoSEQ multiplex PCR. There are fewer than 500,000 clones in the sample; less than 95% occur only once, and about 4.1% lies in the top ten. This clone has more than one count but fewer than ten. What it recognizes is unknown.

The TCR comes from a person between 18 and 65 years old who received the Ad26.COV2.S COVID-19 vaccine or a placebo. Specimen: peripheral blood, collected in a trial of Ad26.COV2.S vaccine versus placebo. The chain has TRBV18 and TRBJ2-7, with 9 bases aligning to TRBD1. CDR3 loop: CASSTGTGNEQYF. CDR3 DNA sequence: TGTGCCAGCTCAACCGGGACAGGGAACGAGCAGTACTTC.